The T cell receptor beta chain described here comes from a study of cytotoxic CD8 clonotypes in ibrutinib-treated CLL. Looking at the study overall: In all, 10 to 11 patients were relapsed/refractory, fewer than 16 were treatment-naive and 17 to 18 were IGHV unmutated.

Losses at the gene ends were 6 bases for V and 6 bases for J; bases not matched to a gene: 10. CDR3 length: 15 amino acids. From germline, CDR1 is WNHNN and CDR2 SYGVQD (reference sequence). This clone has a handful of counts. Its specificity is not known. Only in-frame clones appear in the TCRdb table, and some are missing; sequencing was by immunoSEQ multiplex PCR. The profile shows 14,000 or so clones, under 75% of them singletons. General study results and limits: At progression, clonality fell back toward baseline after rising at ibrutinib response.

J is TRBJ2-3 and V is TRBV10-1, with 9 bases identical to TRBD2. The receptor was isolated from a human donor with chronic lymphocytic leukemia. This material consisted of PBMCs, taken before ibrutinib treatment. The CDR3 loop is CASRTSGGPRDTQYF. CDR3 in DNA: TGCGCCAGCAGAACCAGCGGGGGGCCCCGGGATACGCAGTATTTT.